This T cell receptor (beta chain) was observed in a study of control samples from healthy donors and cancer patients. Assay used: immunoSEQ multiplex PCR; TCRdb lists only in-frame clones, some missing. Seen here are about 180,000 clones, just over 90% observed once, and the top ten hold approximately 1.4%. The CDR3 runs 17 residues. Germline V gene lookup returns CDR1 SGHRS and CDR2 YFSETQ. With 0 bases removed from V and 0 bases from J, the gap between germline ends came to 10 bases. The source of this sequence is a man in his thirties or forties in good health. The chain joins TRBV5-1 to TRBJ1-6; D is unresolved. What was sequenced was blood. The CDR3 DNA reads as TGCGCCAGCAGCTTGGAGGGCAGGAGCTCCTATAATTCACCCCTCCACTTT. This codes for CASSLEGRSSYNSPLHF.